This T cell receptor beta chain was captured by sequencing in a study of blood T cells in healthy people across ages. General observations from the study: The unknown donor CMV status may have confounded expanded clonotype changes. Across the age range, TCR beta diversity per million T cells fell in a roughly linear way.

This clonotype turned up a few times. Its antigen is not known. Together with a sample-barcoded 5' primer, a J-beta primer mix was included in a second PCR lasting about 6 to 11 cycles. A tag from a template-switch adaptor with 12 random nucleotides marked each cDNA molecule. TCRdb recomputed calls from the 5' RACE reads with MiXCR, one row per CDR3 protein. The table records fewer than 2 million distinct CDR3 sequences, about two fifths of them present only once. The junction had 18 bases not matched to a gene; V was cut back by 1 base and J by 7 bases. CDR1 is SGHDT and CDR2 is YYEEEE in the germline V gene. The CDR3 extends over 18 amino acids.

The rearrangement links TRBV5-6 to TRBJ1-1, with 8 nucleotides matching TRBD1. Sequencing used blood. This clonotype originated in a human donor in good health. CDR3 nucleotides: TGTGCCAGCAGCTTGTACATTGTCCTGTTGACAGGGGTGATTGAAGCTTTCTTT. Translation: CASSLYIVLLTGVIEAFF.